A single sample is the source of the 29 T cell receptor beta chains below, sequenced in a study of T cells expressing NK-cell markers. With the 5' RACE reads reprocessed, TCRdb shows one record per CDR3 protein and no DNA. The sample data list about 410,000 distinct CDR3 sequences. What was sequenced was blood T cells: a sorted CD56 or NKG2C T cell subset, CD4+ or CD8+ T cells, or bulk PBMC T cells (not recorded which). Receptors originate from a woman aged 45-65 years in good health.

The CDR3 spells CASSLLYGQGVTEAFF. This chain links TRBV12-3 or TRBV12-4 with TRBJ1-1; TCRdb's D call, TRBD1, is unchecked because there is no DNA. This CDR3 comprises 16 residues.

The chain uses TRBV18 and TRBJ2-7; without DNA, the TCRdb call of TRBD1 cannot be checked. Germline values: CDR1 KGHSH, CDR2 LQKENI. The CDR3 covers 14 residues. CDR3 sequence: CASSPRQTAYEQYF.

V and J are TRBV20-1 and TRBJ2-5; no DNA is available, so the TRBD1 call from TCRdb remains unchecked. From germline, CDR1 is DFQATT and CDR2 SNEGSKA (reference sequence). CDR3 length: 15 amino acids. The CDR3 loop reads CSARGPGQTQETQYF.

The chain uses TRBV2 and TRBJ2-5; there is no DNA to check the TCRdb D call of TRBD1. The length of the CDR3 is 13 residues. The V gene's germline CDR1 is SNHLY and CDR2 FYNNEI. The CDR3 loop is CASISGAGETQYF.

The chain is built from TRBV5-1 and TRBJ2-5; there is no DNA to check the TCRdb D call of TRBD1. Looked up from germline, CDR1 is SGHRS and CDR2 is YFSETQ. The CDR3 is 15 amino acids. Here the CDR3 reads CASGLSRGGQETQYF.

The CDR3 here is CAIESDRTTYNEQFF. The chain has TRBV10-3 and TRBJ2-1. The CDR3 runs 15 residues. Germline V gives CDR1 ENHRY, CDR2 SYGVKD.

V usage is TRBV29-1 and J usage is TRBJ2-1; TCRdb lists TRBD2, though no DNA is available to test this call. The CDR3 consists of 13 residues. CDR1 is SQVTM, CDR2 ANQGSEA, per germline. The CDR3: CSVRDSSYNEQFF.

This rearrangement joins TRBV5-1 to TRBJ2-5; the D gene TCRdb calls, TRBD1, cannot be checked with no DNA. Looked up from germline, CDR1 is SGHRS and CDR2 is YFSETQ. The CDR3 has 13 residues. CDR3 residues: CASRSGVQETQYF.

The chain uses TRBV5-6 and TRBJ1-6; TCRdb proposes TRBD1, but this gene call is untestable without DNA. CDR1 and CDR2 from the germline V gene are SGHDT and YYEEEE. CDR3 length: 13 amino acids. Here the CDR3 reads CASSHAPNSPLHF.

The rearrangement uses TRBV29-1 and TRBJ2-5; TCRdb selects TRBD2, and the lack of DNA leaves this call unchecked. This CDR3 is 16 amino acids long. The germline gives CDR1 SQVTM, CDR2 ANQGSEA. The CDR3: CSVGAPSGRAQETQYF.

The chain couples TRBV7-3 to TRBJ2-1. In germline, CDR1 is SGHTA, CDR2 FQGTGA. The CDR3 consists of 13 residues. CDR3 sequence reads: CASSLAGEDEQFF.

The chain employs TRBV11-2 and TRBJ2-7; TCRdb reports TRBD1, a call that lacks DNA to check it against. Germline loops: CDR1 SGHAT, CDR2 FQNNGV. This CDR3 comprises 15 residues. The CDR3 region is CASSPLGRKDYEQYF.

The CDR3: CASSPLDATNEKLFF. The V call is TRBV6-5, the J call TRBJ1-4. CDR1 and CDR2 from the germline V gene are MNHEY and SVGAGI. CDR3 length equals 15 residues.

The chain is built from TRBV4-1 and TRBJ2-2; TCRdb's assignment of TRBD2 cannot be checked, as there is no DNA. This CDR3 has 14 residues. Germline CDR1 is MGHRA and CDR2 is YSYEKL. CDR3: CASSQRVMAGELFF.

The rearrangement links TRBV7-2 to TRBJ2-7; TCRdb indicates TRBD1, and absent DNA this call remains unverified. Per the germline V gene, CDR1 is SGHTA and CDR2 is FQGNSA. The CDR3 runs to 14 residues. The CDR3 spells CASSPGAGSGEQYF.

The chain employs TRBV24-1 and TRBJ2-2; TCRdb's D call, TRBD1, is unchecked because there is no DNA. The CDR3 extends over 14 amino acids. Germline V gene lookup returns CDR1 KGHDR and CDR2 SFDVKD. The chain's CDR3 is CATSDPGETGELFF.

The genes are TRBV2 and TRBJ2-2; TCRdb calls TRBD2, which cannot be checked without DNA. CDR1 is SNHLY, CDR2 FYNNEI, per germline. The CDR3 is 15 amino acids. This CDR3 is CASTVGLYNTGELFF.

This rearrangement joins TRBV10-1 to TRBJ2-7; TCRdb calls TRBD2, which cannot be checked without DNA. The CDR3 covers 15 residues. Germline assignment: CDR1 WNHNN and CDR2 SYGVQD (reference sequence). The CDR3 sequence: CASSRASGLPYEQYF.

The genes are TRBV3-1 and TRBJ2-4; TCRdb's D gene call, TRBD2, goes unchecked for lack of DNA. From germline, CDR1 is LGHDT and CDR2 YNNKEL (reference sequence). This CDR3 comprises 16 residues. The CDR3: CASSQSRGRSKNIQYF.

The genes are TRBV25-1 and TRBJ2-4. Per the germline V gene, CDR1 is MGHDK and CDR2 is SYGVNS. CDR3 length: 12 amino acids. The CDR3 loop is CASSSVGNIQYF.

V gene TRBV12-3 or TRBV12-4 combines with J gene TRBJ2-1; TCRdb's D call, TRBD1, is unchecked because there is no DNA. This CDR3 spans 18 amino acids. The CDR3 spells CASSRYHRAPSSYNEQFF.

CDR3 amino acids: CASSLGGDADTQYF. The chain combines TRBV12-3 or TRBV12-4 with TRBJ2-3; TCRdb picks TRBD1, but there is no DNA to check that call. CDR3 length equals 14 residues.

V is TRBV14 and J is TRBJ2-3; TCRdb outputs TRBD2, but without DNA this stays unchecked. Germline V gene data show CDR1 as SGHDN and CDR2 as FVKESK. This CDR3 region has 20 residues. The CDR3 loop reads CASSQEGWQEGGRASDTQYF.

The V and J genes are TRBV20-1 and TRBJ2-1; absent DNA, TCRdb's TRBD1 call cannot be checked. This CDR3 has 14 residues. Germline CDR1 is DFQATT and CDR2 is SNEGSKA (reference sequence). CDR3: CGGRSGTGYNEQFF.

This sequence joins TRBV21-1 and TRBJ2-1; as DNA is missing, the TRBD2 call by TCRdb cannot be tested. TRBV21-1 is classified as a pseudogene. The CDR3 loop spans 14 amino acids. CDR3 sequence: CASSKAPGDNEQFF.

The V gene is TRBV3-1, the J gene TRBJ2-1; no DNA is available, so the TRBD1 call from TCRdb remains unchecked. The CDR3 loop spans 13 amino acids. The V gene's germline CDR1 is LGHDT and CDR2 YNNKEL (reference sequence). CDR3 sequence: CASSQEGPNEQFF.

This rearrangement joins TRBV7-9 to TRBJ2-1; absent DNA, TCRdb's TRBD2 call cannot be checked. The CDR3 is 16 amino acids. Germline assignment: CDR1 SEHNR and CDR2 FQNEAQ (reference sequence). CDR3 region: CASSPRTSGSRNEQFF.

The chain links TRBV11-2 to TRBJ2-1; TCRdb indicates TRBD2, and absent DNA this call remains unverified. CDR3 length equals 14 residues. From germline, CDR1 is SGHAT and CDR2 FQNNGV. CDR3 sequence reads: CASSLVFPTGEQFF.

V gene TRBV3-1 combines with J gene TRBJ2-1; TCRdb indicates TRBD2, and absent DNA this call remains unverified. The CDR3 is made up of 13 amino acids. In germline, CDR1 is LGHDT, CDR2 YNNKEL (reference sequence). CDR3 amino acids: CASTHSRTNEQFF.